Given below is one T cell receptor (beta chain) in context. Its antigen is still unknown. The sample originates from a study of metastatic and nonmetastatic thyroid tumors. At the level of the study: Across peripheral blood and tumor or nodule tissue samples taken from malignant and benign thyroid patients, the repertoires were compared with one another.

The V and J ends lost 3 bases and 6 bases respectively, with 10 bases between them. CDR1 is SGDLS and CDR2 is YYNGEE in the germline V gene. There are 13 residues in the CDR3. Study results and caveats: The study reportedly found significantly higher TCR beta diversity in malignant thyroid tumors than benign nodules, in blood and tumor.

Original handling: The authors used CDR3 differences across clinicopathological groups to build a distant-metastasis classifier for papillary thyroid cancer. Through MiXCR, TCRdb re-clonotyped the PCR reads. The V and J calls, along with clone size, are taken from TCRdb and not from the paper's own processing. The table includes some 20,000 clones, approximately 20% detected once. No treatment of any kind had been given to any patient before thyroid surgery. The receptor's source is a female donor with papillary thyroid cancer or a benign thyroid nodule (not recorded which). Some clones in this sample may be carry-over from other donors' samples. The source material was tumor tissue. This sequence joins TRBV9 and TRBJ2-1, with a possible D match to TRBD2 (5 bases). CDR3 amino acids: CASSASFGNEQFF. The DNA of the CDR3 is TGTGCCAGCAGCGCTAGCTTCGGCAATGAGCAGTTCTTC.